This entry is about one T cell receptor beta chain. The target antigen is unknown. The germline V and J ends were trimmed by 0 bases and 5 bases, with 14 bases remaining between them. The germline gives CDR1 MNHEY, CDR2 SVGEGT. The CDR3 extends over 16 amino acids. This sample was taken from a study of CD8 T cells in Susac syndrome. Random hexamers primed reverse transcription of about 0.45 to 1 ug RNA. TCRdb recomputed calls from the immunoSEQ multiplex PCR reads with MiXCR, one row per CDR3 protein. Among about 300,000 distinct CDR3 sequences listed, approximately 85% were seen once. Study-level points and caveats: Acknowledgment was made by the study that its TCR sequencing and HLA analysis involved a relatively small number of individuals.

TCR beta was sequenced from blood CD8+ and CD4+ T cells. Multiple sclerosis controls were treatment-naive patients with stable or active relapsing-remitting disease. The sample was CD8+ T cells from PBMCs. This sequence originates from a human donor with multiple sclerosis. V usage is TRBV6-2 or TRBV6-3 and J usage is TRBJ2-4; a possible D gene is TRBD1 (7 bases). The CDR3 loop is CASSYSRGRGENIQYF. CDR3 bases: TGTGCCAGCAGTTACTCCCGGGGCAGGGGGGAAAACATTCAGTACTTC.